This is a list of T cell receptor beta chains from one sample in a study of T-cell memory formation after mild COVID-19. TCRdb redid the calling of the 5' RACE reads with MiXCR, one entry per CDR3 protein. The sample has approximately 560,000 distinct CDR3 sequences; 15% to 20% are singletons. Specimen: PBMCs or a T cell subset sorted from them (not recorded which). The receptors here all came from an adult woman who had mild COVID-19 (a few samples of this study predate the infection). Cell type and time point are not known. The CDR3 runs from the conserved cysteine through the conserved F or W. A D gene is named only where the DNA matches it firmly. The listing skips clone size in some rows; elsewhere it reads once, few, many or a size class.

clone_size	d_call	v_call	j_call	cdr3_nt	cdr3_aa
.	.	TRBV7-9	TRBJ1-6	TGTGCCAGCAGCTACCAGAGTACTCCGTACCACTTT	CASSYQSTPYHF
many	.	TRBV5-1	TRBJ2-5	TGCGCCAGCAGCTCGTCGGGTCCTACAGCTCAAGAGACCCAGTACTTC	CASSSSGPTAQETQYF
few	.	TRBV15	TRBJ2-2	TGTGCCACCAGCGGCGGGACATTCAACACCGGGGAGCTGTTTTTT	CATSGGTFNTGELFF
.	.	TRBV29-1	TRBJ2-6	TGCAGCGTTGGGGGGGTCCAAAGCTCTGGGGCCAACGTCCTGACTTTC	CSVGGVQSSGANVLTF
few	.	TRBV5-1	TRBJ1-1	TGCGCCAGCAGCAGACTACAGGGAACGAACACTGAAGCTTTCTTT	CASSRLQGTNTEAFF
.	.	TRBV30	TRBJ1-5	TGTGCCTGGAGTGTAAGGGGAAATCAGCCCCAGCATTTT	CAWSVRGNQPQHF
few	TRBD1	TRBV5-1	TRBJ1-1	TGCGCCAGCAGCGTAGAAGGACAGGACATTGAAGCTTTCTTT	CASSVEGQDIEAFF
.	.	TRBV25-1	TRBJ1-1	TGTGCCAGCACCAACAGGGTTGGCACTGAAGCTTTCTTT	CASTNRVGTEAFF
few	.	TRBV7-9	TRBJ2-5	TGTGCCAGCAGCTTAGGGCGCAGGACTCAAGAGACCCAGTACTTC	CASSLGRRTQETQYF
.	TRBD2	TRBV9	TRBJ2-3	TGTGCCAGCAGCGTAGCTACTGCTAGCGGGGGGGCCACAGATACGCAGTATTTT	CASSVATASGGATDTQYF
few	.	TRBV5-6	TRBJ2-7	TGTGCCAGCAGCTTGACGGGTTCGGAGGGGCAGTACTTC	CASSLTGSEGQYF
.	.	TRBV5-1	TRBJ2-7	TGCGCCAGCAGCTTAGGACTCGGGCCCTACGAGCAGTACTTC	CASSLGLGPYEQYF
.	.	TRBV4-1	TRBJ2-5	TGCGCCAGCAGCCCGATTGGGTTCCAAGAGACCCAGTACTTC	CASSPIGFQETQYF
.	.	TRBV28	TRBJ2-7	TGTGCCAGCAGGACCGAGCAGTACGAGCAGTACTTC	CASRTEQYEQYF
.	.	TRBV19	TRBJ1-5	TGTGCCAGTAATACAGGGACCCTCAATCAGCCCCAGCATTTT	CASNTGTLNQPQHF
.	.	TRBV2	TRBJ2-5	TGTGCCAGCTCAAAGGGGCAGCCCCAAGAGACCCAGTACTTC	CASSKGQPQETQYF
few	.	TRBV7-9	TRBJ1-1	TGTGCCAGCACCCCATGGGCGAACACTGAAGCTTTCTTT	CASTPWANTEAFF
.	TRBD1	TRBV4-1	TRBJ2-7	TGCGCCAGCAGCCCCCAAGGACAGGGGCCCACTACCTACGAGCAGTACTTC	CASSPQGQGPTTYEQYF
.	TRBD1	TRBV10-1	TRBJ1-3	TGCGCCAGCAGTGAGGAGAAACAGGGGACCCACGAGGTTGGAAACACCATATATTTT	CASSEEKQGTHEVGNTIYF
.	TRBD2	TRBV7-2	TRBJ2-4	TGTGCCAGCAGCCGACTAGCGGGAACCAAAAACATTCAGTACTTC	CASSRLAGTKNIQYF
few	.	TRBV20-1	TRBJ1-3	TGCAGTGCTAGAGATTGGGGGTCTGGAAACACCATATATTTT	CSARDWGSGNTIYF
.	TRBD2	TRBV20-1	TRBJ2-1	TGCAGTGCTAGACGGAGCGGGGGTAGCTCCTACAATGAGCAGTTCTTC	CSARRSGGSSYNEQFF